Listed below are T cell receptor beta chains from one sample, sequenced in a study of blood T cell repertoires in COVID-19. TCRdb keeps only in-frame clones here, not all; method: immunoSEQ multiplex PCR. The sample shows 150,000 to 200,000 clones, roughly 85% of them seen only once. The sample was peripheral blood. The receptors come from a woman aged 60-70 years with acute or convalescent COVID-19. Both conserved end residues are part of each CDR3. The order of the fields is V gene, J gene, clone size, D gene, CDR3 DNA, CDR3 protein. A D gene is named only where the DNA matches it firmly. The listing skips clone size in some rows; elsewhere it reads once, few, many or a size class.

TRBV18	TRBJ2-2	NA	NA	TGTGCCAGCTCACCCTACACCGGGGAGCTGTTTTTT	CASSPYTGELFF
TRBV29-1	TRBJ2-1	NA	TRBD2	TGCAGCGTTGAGGGTCTAGCGGGAGATCTCTACAATGAGCAGTTCTTC	CSVEGLAGDLYNEQFF
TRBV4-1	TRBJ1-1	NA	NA	TGCGCCAGCAGCCCCCAGCAGGTGGACACTGAAGCTTTCTTT	CASSPQQVDTEAFF
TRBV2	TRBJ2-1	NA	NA	TGTGCCAGCAGTCGACTAGAGAATGAGCAGTTCTTC	CASSRLENEQFF
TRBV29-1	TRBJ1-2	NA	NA	TGCAGCGCCTCCCGGGGGTCCCTCTATGGCTACACCTTC	CSASRGSLYGYTF
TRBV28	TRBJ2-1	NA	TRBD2	TGTGCCAGCAGCCAGACTAGCGGGACCTACAATGAGCAGTTCTTC	CASSQTSGTYNEQFF
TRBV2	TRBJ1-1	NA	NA	TGTGCCAGCAAAGGACAGATGAACACTGAAGCTTTCTTT	CASKGQMNTEAFF
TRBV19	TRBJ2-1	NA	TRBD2	TGTGCCAGTAGTCCGGGACTAGCGGGAGTCTACAATGAGCAGTTCTTC	CASSPGLAGVYNEQFF
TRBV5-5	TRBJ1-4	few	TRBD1	TGTGCCAGCAGCTTGGGGGGACAGACAACTAATGAAAAACTGTTTTTT	CASSLGGQTTNEKLFF
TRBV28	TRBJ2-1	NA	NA	TGTGCCACCCGACGGACTATTTTTTATGAGCAGTTCTTC	CATRRTIFYEQFF
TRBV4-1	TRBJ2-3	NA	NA	TGCGCCAGCAGCCCATTAGCCTCCCAAGCAGATACGCAGTATTTT	CASSPLASQADTQYF
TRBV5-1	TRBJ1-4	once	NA	TGCGCCAGCAGCTTTGAGGGACTTAATGAAAAACTGTTTTTT	CASSFEGLNEKLFF
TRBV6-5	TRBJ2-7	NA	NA	TGTGCCAGCAGTCGGGCCTACGAGCAGTACTTC	CASSRAYEQYF
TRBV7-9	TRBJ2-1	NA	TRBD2	TGTGCCAGCAGCCACGGGACTACCCTCCCCGGGGAGCAGTTCTTC	CASSHGTTLPGEQFF
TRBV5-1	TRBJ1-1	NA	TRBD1	TGCGCCTCGGGACAGGGAATGAACACTGAAGCTTTCTTT	CASGQGMNTEAFF
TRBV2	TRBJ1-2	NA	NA	TGTGCCAGCAGTCCGGGACTGAATAACTATGGCTACACCTTC	CASSPGLNNYGYTF
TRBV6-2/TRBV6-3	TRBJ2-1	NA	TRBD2	TGTGCCAGCAGTTACACAGCTAGCGGGAGGGCGTCAGGTGGGTTCTTC	CASSYTASGRASGGFF
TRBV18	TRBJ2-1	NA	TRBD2	TGTGCCAGCTCACCTGGACTAGCGGGAACTGAGCAGTTCTTC	CASSPGLAGTEQFF
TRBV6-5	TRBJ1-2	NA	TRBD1	TGTGCCAGTGGGGGACAGGGGGCCTATGGCTACACCTTC	CASGGQGAYGYTF
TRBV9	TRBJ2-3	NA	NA	TGTGCCAGCAGCGTAGCGGGGGGCGCAGATACGCAGTATTTT	CASSVAGGADTQYF
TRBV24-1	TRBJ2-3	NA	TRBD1	TGTGCCACCAGTGAAAGGACAGGCCGAGCAGATACGCAGTATTTT	CATSERTGRADTQYF
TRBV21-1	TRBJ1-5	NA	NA	TGTGCCAGCAGCAAAGGGGGGACAGGGGACAATCAGCCCCAGCATTTT	CASSKGGTGDNQPQHF
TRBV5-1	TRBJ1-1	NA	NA	TGCGCCAGCACCCTAGGGGCGGTGAACACTGAAGCTTTCTTT	CASTLGAVNTEAFF
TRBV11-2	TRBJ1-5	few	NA	TGTGCCAGCAGCTTAGGCTCTACTAGCAATCAGCCCCAGCATTTT	CASSLGSTSNQPQHF
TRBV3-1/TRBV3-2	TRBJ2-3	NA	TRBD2	TGTGCCAGCAGCCGGGGGACTAGCGGGTCTAGCACAGATACGCAGTATTTT	CASSRGTSGSSTDTQYF
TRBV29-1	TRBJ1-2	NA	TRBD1	TGCAGCGGGGGGGACAGGGCGCAGGGCTACACCTTC	CSGGDRAQGYTF
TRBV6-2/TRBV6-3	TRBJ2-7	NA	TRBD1	TGTGCCAGCAGTTCCGGGACAGGGGGCCACGAGCAGTACTTC	CASSSGTGGHEQYF
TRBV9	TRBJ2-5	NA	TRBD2	TGTGCCAGCAGCGTAACCTCGACTAGCGGGCAAGAGACCCAGTACTTC	CASSVTSTSGQETQYF
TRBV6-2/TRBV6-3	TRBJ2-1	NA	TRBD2	TGTGCCAGCAGTTACTCCCCGGGACTAGCGGGAGGGCCCTATTACAATGAGCAGTTCTTC	CASSYSPGLAGGPYYNEQFF
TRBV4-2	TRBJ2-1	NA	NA	TGTGCCAGCAGCCAAGGGGGATGGGGCGACAATGAGCAGTTCTTC	CASSQGGWGDNEQFF
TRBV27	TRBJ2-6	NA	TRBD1	TGTGCCAGCAGTTCCCGGGCGGACAGGGCCCTCTCTGGGGCCAACGTCCTGACTTTC	CASSSRADRALSGANVLTF
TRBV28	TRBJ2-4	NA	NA	TGTGCCAGCAGTGCTTCAGGGATTAATTACATTCAGTACTTC	CASSASGINYIQYF
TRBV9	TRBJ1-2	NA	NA	TGTGCCAGCAGCGTAGGGCTTGGCTATGGCTACACCTTC	CASSVGLGYGYTF
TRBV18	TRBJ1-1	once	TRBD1	TGTGCCAGCTCACCACGGACAGGGTTCGGGAACACTGAAGCTTTCTTT	CASSPRTGFGNTEAFF
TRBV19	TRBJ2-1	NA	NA	TGTGCCAGTAGTATTCAGGGGCCGGGCCACAATGAGCAGTTCTTC	CASSIQGPGHNEQFF
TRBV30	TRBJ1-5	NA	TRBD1	TGTGCCTGGAGGCCCACAGGGGGCCCCCATCAGCCCCAGCATTTT	CAWRPTGGPHQPQHF
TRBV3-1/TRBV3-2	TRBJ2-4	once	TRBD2	TGTGCCAGCAGCCTACTGACTAGCGGGAGGACTCTAGCCAAAAACATTCAGTACTTC	CASSLLTSGRTLAKNIQYF
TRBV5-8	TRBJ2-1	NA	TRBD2	TGTGCCAGCAGCTTGGGACTAGCGGCGCGGAGTGAGCAGTTCTTC	CASSLGLAARSEQFF
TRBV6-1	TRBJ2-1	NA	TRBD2	TGTGCCAGCAGTGAAAGCGGGGCTGAGCAGTTCTTC	CASSESGAEQFF
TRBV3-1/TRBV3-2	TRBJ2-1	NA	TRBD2	TGTGCCAGCAGCCCCGGGACTAGCGGGTTACTTAGCTCCTACAATGAGCAGTTCTTC	CASSPGTSGLLSSYNEQFF
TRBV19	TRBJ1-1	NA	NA	TGTGCCAGTAGTCCGCAGGGGACGAACACTGAAGCTTTCTTT	CASSPQGTNTEAFF
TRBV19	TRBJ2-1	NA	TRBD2	TGTGCCAGTAGTATCGGAGGACTAGCGGGTTACAATGAGCAGTTCTTC	CASSIGGLAGYNEQFF
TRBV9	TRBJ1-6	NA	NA	TGTGCCAGCAGCCCTTGGACAGTAGATTCACCCCTCCACTTT	CASSPWTVDSPLHF
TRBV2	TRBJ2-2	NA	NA	TGTGCCAGCAGTTTCGACAGACCCGGGGAGCTGTTTTTT	CASSFDRPGELFF
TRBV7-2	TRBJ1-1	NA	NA	TGTGCCAGCAGACTATCAAGGAACACTGAAGCTTTCTTT	CASRLSRNTEAFF
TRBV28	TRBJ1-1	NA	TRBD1	TGTGCCAGCAGTGGAATGTCGGGACAGATGAACACTGAAGCTTTCTTT	CASSGMSGQMNTEAFF
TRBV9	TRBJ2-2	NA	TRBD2	TGTGCCAGCAGCGTCCCTCGGGAGGGCCGGGGCACCGGGGAGCTGTTTTTT	CASSVPREGRGTGELFF
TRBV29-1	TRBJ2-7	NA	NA	TGCAGCGTTAGGGCCGGGGACGAGCAGTACTTC	CSVRAGDEQYF
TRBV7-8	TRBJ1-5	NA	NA	TGTGCCAGCAGCTTAGTCACAGGCTATCGAAGCAATCAGCCCCAGCATTTT	CASSLVTGYRSNQPQHF
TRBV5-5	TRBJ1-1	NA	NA	TGTGCCAGCAGCCAGGGACACCAGAACACTGAAGCTTTCTTT	CASSQGHQNTEAFF